The 24 T cell receptor beta chains presented below share a single source sample, sequenced in a study of T cell clonality in common variable immunodeficiency (dated by TCRdb to 2015 to 2017). Libraries were made using the immunoSEQ multiplex PCR assay. The source is immuneACCESS, and TCRdb retained only in-frame sequences with V and J called. Part of the clones is not carried over; for the studies checked, unresolved V genes explain less than half of this, and the remainder is unexplained. The table notes around 40,000 clones here, none of them singletons. Together, the top ten hold approximately 2.9% of the sample. Input material: peripheral blood mononuclear cells. Receptors were obtained from a person between 18 and 69 years old in good health.

This clone was counted ten times or more. The read falls 3 residues short of the CDR3 end, and the missing part is taken from the germline J gene. This chain connects TRBV19 to TRBJ2-7, with D possibly TRBD2 on 6 matching bases. Germline V gene sequence: CDR1 LNHDA, CDR2 SQIVND (reference sequence). This CDR3 spans 13 amino acids. Between the trimmed V and J ends, which lost 4 bases and 4 bases, there was a span of 11 bases. CDR3 bases read: TGTGCCAGTAGTAACCTCGGGGGATACGAG. Residues: CASSNLGGYE. The complete CDR3 reads CASSNLGGYEQYF.

This clone was seen at least ten times. The CDR3 loop is CASSLRQASLQETQYF. Incomplete CDR3 DNA: TGTGCCAGCAGCCTCCGACAGGCTAGTCTCCAAGAGACC. The chain joins TRBV7-7 to TRBJ2-5; possibly TRBD1 for D (6 bases). The read terminates 3 residues before the CDR3 end, so the remaining end is supplied by the germline J gene. The CDR3 runs to 16 residues. The germline CDR1 and CDR2 sequences are SSHAT and FNYEAQ (reference sequence). Trimming took 5 bases from V and 1 from J, leaving 17 bases between them.

As for this clone: The read stops 3 residues short of the end of the CDR3; the missing end is completed from the germline J gene. The rearrangement uses TRBV6-1 and TRBJ1-2; TRBD1 aligns across 8 bases. There are 17 residues in the CDR3. In germline, CDR1 is MNHNS, CDR2 SASEGT. The CDR3 region is CASSEALPGQGLYDYTF. The covered CDR3 bases are TGTGCCAGCAGTGAAGCGCTTCCCGGACAGGGACTCTACGAC.

This clone was recorded many times. The read halts 3 residues ahead of the CDR3 end, with the missing end drawn from the germline J gene. This chain joins TRBV9 and TRBJ2-7, with 10 nucleotides matching TRBD1. Germline values: CDR1 SGDLS, CDR2 YYNGEE. The J segment lost 2 bases and the V segment lost 4 bases, leaving 3 bases of the junction unmatched. The CDR3 extends over 14 amino acids. Incomplete CDR3 DNA: TGTGCCAGCAGCCCCGGACAGGGGGCCTACGAG. Its translation: CASSPGQGAYE. The full CDR3 is CASSPGQGAYEQYF.

As concerns this clone: The missing CDR3 end, 3 residues past where the read stops, is filled in from the germline J gene. This sequence joins TRBV5-6 and TRBJ2-1, with D unclear. Germline V gene data show CDR1 as SGHDT and CDR2 as YYEEEE. Between the trimmed V and J ends, which lost 4 bases and 7 bases, there was a span of 9 bases. The CDR3 covers 12 residues. CDR3 bases read: TGTGCCAGCAGCCTGTCGGGTAATGAG. This codes for CASSLSGNE. The entire CDR3 protein is CASSLSGNEQFF.

In the case of this clone: The CDR3 end falls 3 residues outside the read, so it is completed with the germline J gene. The chain carries TRBV10-2 and TRBJ2-5; D is possibly TRBD1 (5 bases). The CDR3 consists of 12 residues. V lost 5 bases, J lost 3 bases, and 7 bases lay in between. The germline V gene encodes CDR1 WSHSY and CDR2 SAAADI. The CDR3 loop reads CASSRGKETQYF. Incomplete CDR3 DNA: TGCGCCAGCAGTAGGGGTAAAGAGACC.

This clone was recorded at least ten times. The CDR3 end lies 3 residues beyond the end of the read and is filled in from the germline J gene. V gene TRBV20-1 combines with J gene TRBJ2-5; possibly TRBD2 for D (5 bases). V dropped 3 bases and J dropped 1 base, with 12 bases sitting between them. Looked up from germline, CDR1 is DFQATT and CDR2 is SNEGSKA (reference sequence). The CDR3 covers 14 residues. The CDR3 protein is CSASTLRGQETQYF. The covered CDR3 bases are TGCAGTGCTAGTACCCTCCGGGGCCAAGAGACC.

This clone was observed many times. The read finishes 3 residues shy of the CDR3 end, and the germline J gene is used to complete it. The chain uses TRBV7-2 and TRBJ2-1; D gene unclear. The CDR3 spans 14 residues. V lost 6 bases to trimming and J lost 1 base, with 10 bases between them. CDR1 is SGHTA, CDR2 FQGNSA, per germline. CDR3 sequence: CASSLPWSYNEQFF. The CDR3 bases that were read are TGTGCCAGCAGTCTACCGTGGTCCTACAATGAG.

This clone was seen many times. Coverage ceases 3 residues before the CDR3 finishes, and the germline J gene fills in the end. The genes are TRBV19 and TRBJ1-1, with 12 nucleotides matching TRBD1. The V and J ends lost 5 bases and 3 bases, in that order; junction bases with no gene match: 7. The CDR3 sequence is 16 residues long. In germline, CDR1 is LNHDA, CDR2 SQIVND (reference sequence). CDR3 sequence: CASSWGQGAADTEAFF. The sequenced part of the CDR3 DNA is TGTGCCAGTAGTTGGGGACAGGGGGCAGCGGACACTGAA.

This clone was counted ten times or more. The missing CDR3 end, 3 residues past where the read stops, is filled in from the germline J gene. The chain uses TRBV6-4 and TRBJ2-3; D is perhaps TRBD1 (6 bases). Trimming shortened V by 0 bases and J by 0 bases, and 10 bases separated the two germline ends. This CDR3 has 16 residues. CDR1 MRHNA and CDR2 SNTAGT come from the germline V gene. Partial CDR3 DNA: TGTGCCAGCAGTGACTCCGTGGGACATAGCACAGATACG. Translated: CASSDSVGHSTDT. The full-length CDR3 reads as CASSDSVGHSTDTQYF.

There are many counts of this clone. Read sequence stops 3 residues before the CDR3 end, and the germline J gene provides the missing end. The sample holds other DNA sequences that translate to the same CDR3. The rearrangement uses TRBV20-1 and TRBJ2-3; 12 nucleotides line up with TRBD2. The CDR3 runs to 13 residues. V gave up 6 bases and J gave up 4 bases; unmatched junction bases: 2. Germline V lookup: CDR1 DFQATT, CDR2 SNEGSKA (reference sequence). CDR3 DNA, as far as it was read: TGCAGTGCACGGACTAGCGGGGCAGATACG. Translation gives CSARTSGADT. The whole CDR3 region reads CSARTSGADTQYF.

This clone has a count of ten or more. The CDR3 end falls 3 residues outside the read, so it is completed with the germline J gene. The chain employs TRBV13 and TRBJ2-2, with 11 bases lining up with TRBD2. CDR1 and CDR2 from the germline V gene are PRHDT and FYEKMQ (reference sequence). The CDR3 consists of 16 residues. V was clipped by 3 bases and J by 4 bases; unmatched bases: 4. CDR3 bases read: TGTGCCAGCAGCTTTAGCGGGGGGGCCATCACCGGGGAG. Amino acid sequence: CASSFSGGAITGE. The CDR3, in full, reads CASSFSGGAITGELFF.

This clone occurred many times. The CDR3 extends 3 residues past the end of the read, so its final part is completed from the germline J gene. V is TRBV19 and J is TRBJ1-1; D ambiguous. This CDR3 has 11 residues. Per germline, CDR1 LNHDA and CDR2 SQIVND (reference sequence). V was clipped by 4 bases and J by 5 bases, with 5 bases between them. CDR3 region: CASSTGTEAFF. Partial CDR3 DNA: TGTGCCAGTAGTACGGGGACTGAA.

This clone was recorded a few times. The CDR3 end lies 3 residues beyond the end of the read and is filled in from the germline J gene. The chain combines TRBV2 with TRBJ1-4; D possibly corresponds to TRBD1 (6 bases). Germline CDR1 is SNHLY and CDR2 is FYNNEI. The CDR3 is 14 residues long. CDR3 DNA, as far as it was read: TGTGCCAGCAGGGGGGCAGGGATCTATTCACCA. Translating it yields CASRGAGIYSP. From start to end, the CDR3 is CASRGAGIYSPLFF.

Only a few counts were recorded for this clone. The CDR3 end is not reached by the read, which stops 3 residues before it; the germline J gene fills it in. This chain links TRBV7-9 with TRBJ2-7; D is possibly TRBD2 (6 bases). The CDR3 covers 13 residues. The V end was cut by 3 bases, the J end by 3 bases, with 9 bases between. Germline-derived CDR1 and CDR2 are SEHNR and FQNEAQ (reference sequence). The sequenced CDR3 bases are TGTGCCAGCAGCTTTAGTAGCGGCTACGAG. Its protein product is CASSFSSGYE. The CDR3, in full, reads CASSFSSGYEQYF.

This clone was seen a few times. The read falls 3 residues short of the CDR3 end, and the missing part is taken from the germline J gene. The chain carries TRBV7-6 and TRBJ1-5; TRBD1 might be the D (5 bases). This CDR3 spans 17 amino acids. V was clipped by 2 bases and J by 2 bases, with 16 bases between them. Germline V gene lookup returns CDR1 SGHVS and CDR2 FNYEAQ. The covered CDR3 bases are TGTGCCAGCAGCTTATCGACAGCGGGGTGGGGCAATCAGCCC. It codes for CASSLSTAGWGNQP. The CDR3 reads in full as CASSLSTAGWGNQPQHF.

The sample holds many counts of this clone. The read stops 3 residues short of the end of the CDR3; the missing end is completed from the germline J gene. This chain connects TRBV7-2 to TRBJ1-1; 11 nucleotides align to TRBD1. V lost 5 bases, J lost 3 bases, and 2 bases stayed unmatched. The CDR3 spans 14 residues. CDR1 SGHTA and CDR2 FQGNSA come from the germline V gene. The CDR3 loop reads CASSRDRGDTEAFF. The sequenced CDR3 bases are TGTGCCAGCAGCCGGGACAGGGGGGACACTGAA. The whole variable domain, remainder taken from reference TRBV7-2 and TRBJ1-1, is GAGVSQSPSNKVTEKGKDVELRCDPISGHTALYWYRQSLGQGLEFLIYFQGNSAPDKSGLPSDRFSAERTGGSVSTLTIQRTQQEDSAVYLCASSRDRGDTEAFFGQGTRLTVV.

This clone was detected many times. The CDR3 extends 3 residues past the end of the read, so its final part is completed from the germline J gene. J is TRBJ2-7 and V is TRBV7-2, with 10 bases aligning to TRBD1. The V and J ends lost 3 bases and 5 bases, in that order; junction bases with no gene match: 7. This CDR3 has 15 residues. Germline CDR1 reads SGHTA; CDR2 reads FQGNSA. The DNA read from the CDR3 is TGTGCCAGCAGCTTTTCCGGGACAGGGGTAAACGAG. Translation gives CASSFSGTGVNE. The full CDR3 sequence reads CASSFSGTGVNEQYF.

This clone occurred many times. From the germline J gene comes the end of the CDR3, since the read stops 3 residues before it. The chain combines TRBV5-1 with TRBJ2-3; TRBD2 matches at 10 bases. Unmatched junction bases numbered 8, after V lost 6 bases and J lost 1 base. CDR3 length: 16 amino acids. From germline, CDR1 is SGHRS and CDR2 YFSETQ. The CDR3 bases that were read are TGCGCCAGCACGGTGGTAGGACTAGCGGGCACAGATACG. It encodes CASTVVGLAGTDT. In full, the CDR3 reads CASTVVGLAGTDTQYF.

This clone was seen a few times. The read falls 3 residues short of the CDR3 end, and the missing part is taken from the germline J gene. The chain uses TRBV18 and TRBJ1-1; 8 bases match TRBD1. The CDR3 totals 15 residues. Per the germline V gene, CDR1 is KGHSH and CDR2 is LQKENI. With 5 bases clipped from V and 5 bases from J, the junction kept 10 bases outside the gene matches. The CDR3 sequence is CASSSGQGAGTEAFF. Partial CDR3 DNA: TGTGCCAGCTCATCAGGACAGGGCGCAGGGACTGAA.

This clone was seen at least ten times. The CDR3 loop is CSASRGTSGINEQFF. The DNA read from the CDR3 is TGCAGTGCTAGCCGCGGAACTAGCGGGATCAATGAG. The rearrangement links TRBV20-1 to TRBJ2-1; TRBD2 aligns across 10 bases. The CDR3 end falls 3 residues outside the read, so it is completed with the germline J gene. The CDR3 is 15 amino acids. J gave up 6 bases and V 3 bases, and 8 bases lay outside the gene matches. CDR1 and CDR2 from the germline V gene are DFQATT and SNEGSKA (reference sequence).

This clone was recorded many times. The CDR3 extends 3 residues past the end of the read, so its final part is completed from the germline J gene. The V gene is TRBV19, the J gene TRBJ2-7; possibly TRBD1 or TRBD2 for D (8 bases each). Trimming removed 3 bases at V and 2 bases at J, with 17 bases between. The germline CDR1 and CDR2 sequences are LNHDA and SQIVND (reference sequence). The CDR3 sequence is 16 residues long. This CDR3 reads CASSISGTGATYEQYF. The sequenced part of the CDR3 DNA is TGTGCCAGTAGTATTAGCGGGACAGGCGCAACCTACGAG.

The table lists this clone with many counts. The read ends 3 residues shy of where the CDR3 ends; the end is completed using the germline J gene. The rearrangement joins TRBV30 to TRBJ2-7; TRBD1 aligns across 9 bases. CDR1 is GTSNPN, CDR2 SVGIG, per germline (reference sequence). Trimming removed 7 bases from V and 3 bases from J; junction bases left unmatched: 13. There are 15 residues in the CDR3. CDR3 bases read: TGTGCCTCCATTCTGCGGGACAGGGTGGTCTACGAG. Translating it yields CASILRDRVVYE. The full CDR3 reads CASILRDRVVYEQYF.

This clone appeared many times. The CDR3 end falls 3 residues outside the read, so it is completed with the germline J gene. The chain combines TRBV18 with TRBJ2-7; no reliable D call. Germline V gene data show CDR1 as KGHSH and CDR2 as LQKENI. V gave up 2 bases and J gave up 4 bases, with 6 bases separating them. The CDR3 sequence is 12 residues long. The CDR3 loop reads CASSPAEYEQYF. CDR3 DNA (partial): TGTGCCAGCTCACCAGCAGAATACGAG.